The clone carrying this TCR beta chain was observed a few times. Its antigen remains unknown. This sample stems from a study of T-cell memory formation after mild COVID-19. Study-level points and caveats: The main location of contracting CD4+ clones was CM and EM, and that of contracting CD8+ clones was EMRA. Clones that shrank (day 15 to 85) were balanced CD4/CD8, whereas later expanders leaned CD4+. Pre-infection memory carried some responding clones, suggesting that cross-reactive memory joined.

Germline assignment: CDR1 SNHLY and CDR2 FYNNEI. CDR3 size: 14 residues. Trimming removed 4 bases from V and 5 bases from J, with 15 bases in between. TCRdb ran MiXCR on the 5' RACE reads and lists one entry per CDR3 protein. The sample contains 250,000 to 300,000 distinct CDR3 sequences, around 15% of which appear only once. The source material was PBMCs or a T cell subset sorted from them (not recorded which). This TCR was recovered from a man younger than 30 who had mild COVID-19 (a few samples of this study predate the infection). Cell type and time point are not known. The genes are TRBV2 and TRBJ2-7; TRBD2 is a possible D gene (7 bases). The CDR3 protein is CASSVAGAVNEQYV. The CDR3 DNA sequence: TGTGCCAGCAGTGTGGCGGGGGCGGTTAACGAGCAGTACGTC.